This T cell receptor (beta chain) comes out of a study of Ad26.COV2.S vaccination and SARS-CoV-2 variants. Regarding treatment: 15 to 20 received Ad26.COV2.S at low or high dose, single or two shots; 5 received placebo; per-sample allocation not given. Day 63 after the first vaccine or placebo injection was the time point for sampling. An adult aged 18-55 years in Boston served as the donor. Study-wide findings and caveats: In vaccinated individuals, spike-specific CD8+ and CD4+ T cell responses reportedly displayed substantial breadth. Vaccine recipients showed a spike-specific TCR breadth that was higher than in placebo recipients.

About this clone itself: Its antigen is not known.

TCRdb's copy holds only in-frame clones and misses some; the assay was immunoSEQ multiplex PCR. In the table there are around 420,000 clones, around nine tenths of which are singletons. Material: peripheral blood, obtained in a trial of Ad26.COV2.S vaccine versus placebo. The clonotype was recovered from a person aged 18-65 years who received the Ad26.COV2.S COVID-19 vaccine or a placebo.

The CDR3 loop is CASSLDGFYGYTF. The CDR3 DNA is TGTGCCAGCAGCCTGGACGGGTTCTATGGCTACACCTTC. V and J are TRBV11-2 and TRBJ1-2; D gene uncertain. The CDR3 sequence is 13 residues long. Germline V gene sequence: CDR1 SGHAT, CDR2 FQNNGV. V shed 5 bases and J shed 4 bases, with 11 bases lying between them.